This TCR beta chain is from a study of regulatory T cells in long-lasting Graves disease. Both iRepertoire HTBI primers and Arm-PCR of CDR3 regions were used to build the TCR beta libraries. TCRdb re-analysed the multiplex PCR reads in MiXCR, keeping a single row per CDR3 protein. The profile covers roughly 510,000 distinct CDR3 sequences, with more than 15% appearing a single time and approximately 12% taken by the ten largest. Germline assignment: CDR1 MNHEY and CDR2 SMNVEV (reference sequence). The CDR3 spans 15 residues. V lost 8 bases, J lost 3 bases, and 5 bases stayed unmatched. Time point specified: newly diagnosed GD, antithyroid drugs for less than 3 months. Preparation of the TCR library used RNA extracted from PBMCs. These data also formed part of another study, on T cells in Graves' hyperthyroidism and ophthalmopathy.

This specimen was peripheral blood mononuclear cells (PBMCs), taken at new diagnosis, from a patient treated with antithyroid drugs. The clonotype was recovered from a man younger than 35 with Graves disease. The rearrangement links TRBV27 to TRBJ2-7; TRBD2 matches at 15 bases. The CDR3 DNA follows: TGTGCCAGCGAAGGGACTAGCGGGAGGTTCTACGAGCAGTACTTC. Translated: CASEGTSGRFYEQYF.